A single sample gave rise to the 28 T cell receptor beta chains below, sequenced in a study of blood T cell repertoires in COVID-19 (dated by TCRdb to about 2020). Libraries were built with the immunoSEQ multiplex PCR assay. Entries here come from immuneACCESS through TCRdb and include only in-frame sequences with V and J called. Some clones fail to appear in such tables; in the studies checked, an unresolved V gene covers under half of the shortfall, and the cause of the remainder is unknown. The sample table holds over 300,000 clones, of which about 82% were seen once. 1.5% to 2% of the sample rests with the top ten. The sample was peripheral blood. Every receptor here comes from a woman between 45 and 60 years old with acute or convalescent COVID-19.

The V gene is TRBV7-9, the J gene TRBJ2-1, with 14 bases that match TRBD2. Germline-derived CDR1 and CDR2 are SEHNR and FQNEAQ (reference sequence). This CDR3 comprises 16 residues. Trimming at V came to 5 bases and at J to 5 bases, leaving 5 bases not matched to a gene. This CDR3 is CASSTGTSGSNNEQFF. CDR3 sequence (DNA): TGTGCCAGCAGCACTGGGACTAGCGGGAGCAACAATGAGCAGTTCTTC.

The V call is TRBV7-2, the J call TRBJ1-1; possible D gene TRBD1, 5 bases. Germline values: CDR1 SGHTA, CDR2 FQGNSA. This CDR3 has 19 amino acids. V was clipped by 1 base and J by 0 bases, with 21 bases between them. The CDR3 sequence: CASSLDPDSVRGMNTEAFF. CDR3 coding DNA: TGTGCCAGCAGCTTAGATCCCGACAGCGTACGAGGTATGAACACTGAAGCTTTCTTT.

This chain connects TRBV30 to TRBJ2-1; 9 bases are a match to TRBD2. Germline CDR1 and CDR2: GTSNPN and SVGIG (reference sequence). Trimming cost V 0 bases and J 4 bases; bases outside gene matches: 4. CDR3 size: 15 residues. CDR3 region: CAWSVFSGGYNEQFF. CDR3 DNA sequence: TGTGCCTGGAGTGTTTTTAGCGGGGGTTACAATGAGCAGTTCTTC.

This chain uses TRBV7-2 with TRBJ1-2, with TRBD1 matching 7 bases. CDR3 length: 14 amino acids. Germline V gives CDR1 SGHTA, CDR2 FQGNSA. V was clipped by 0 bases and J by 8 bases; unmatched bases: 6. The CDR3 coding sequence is TGTGCCAGCAGCTTAGCGGGGACAGATGTCGGCTACACCTTC. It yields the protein CASSLAGTDVGYTF.

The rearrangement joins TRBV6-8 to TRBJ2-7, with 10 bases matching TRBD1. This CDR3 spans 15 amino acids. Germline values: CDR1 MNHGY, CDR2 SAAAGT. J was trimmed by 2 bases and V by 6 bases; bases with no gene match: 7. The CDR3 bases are TGTGCCAGCAGCCAGGGACAGGGGATAACCTACGAGCAGTACTTC. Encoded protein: CASSQGQGITYEQYF.

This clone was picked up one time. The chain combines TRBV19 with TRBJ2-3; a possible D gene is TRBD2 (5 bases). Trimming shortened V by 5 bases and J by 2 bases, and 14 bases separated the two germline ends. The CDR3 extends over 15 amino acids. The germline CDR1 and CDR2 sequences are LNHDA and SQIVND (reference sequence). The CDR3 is CASSRSGFNTDTQYF. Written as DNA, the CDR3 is TGTGCCAGTAGTCGGTCGGGGTTTAACACAGATACGCAGTATTTT.

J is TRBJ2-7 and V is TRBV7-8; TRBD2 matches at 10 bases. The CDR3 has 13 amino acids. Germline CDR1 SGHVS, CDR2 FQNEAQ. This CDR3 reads CGSSGSGSYEQYF. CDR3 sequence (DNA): TGTGGGTCTAGCGGGAGTGGTTCCTACGAGCAGTACTTC. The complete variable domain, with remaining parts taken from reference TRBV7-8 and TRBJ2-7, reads GAGVSQSPRYKVAKRGQDVALRCDPISGHVSLFWYQQALGQGPEFLTYFQNEAQLDKSGLPSDRFFAERPEGSVSTLKIQRTQQEDSAVYLCGSSGSGSYEQYFGPGTRLTVT.

Written as DNA, the CDR3 is TGTGCCAGCAGTTACCCCGGGCACCGGGGGGCCGTTGAAACTAATGAAAAACTGTTTTTT. Its translation: CASSYPGHRGAVETNEKLFF. This chain uses TRBV6-2 or TRBV6-3 with TRBJ1-4; TRBD1 is a possible D gene (6 bases). The germline V gene has CDR1 MNHEY and CDR2 SVGEGT. Deletions cut 2 bases from V and 1 base from J, with 23 bases between. The CDR3 consists of 20 residues.

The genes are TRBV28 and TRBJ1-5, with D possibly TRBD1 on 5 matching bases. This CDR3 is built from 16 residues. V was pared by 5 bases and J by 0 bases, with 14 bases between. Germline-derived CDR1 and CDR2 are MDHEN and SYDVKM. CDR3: CASSNRQRYSNQPQHF. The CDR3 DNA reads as TGTGCCAGCAGTAACCGACAGAGATATAGCAATCAGCCCCAGCATTTT.

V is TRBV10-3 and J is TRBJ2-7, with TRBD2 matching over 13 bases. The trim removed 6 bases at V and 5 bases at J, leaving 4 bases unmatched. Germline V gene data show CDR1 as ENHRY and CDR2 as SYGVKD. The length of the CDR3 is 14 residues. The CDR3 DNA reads TGTGCCATCAGCGGACTAGCGGGAGTCAACGAGCAGTACTTC. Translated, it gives CAISGLAGVNEQYF.

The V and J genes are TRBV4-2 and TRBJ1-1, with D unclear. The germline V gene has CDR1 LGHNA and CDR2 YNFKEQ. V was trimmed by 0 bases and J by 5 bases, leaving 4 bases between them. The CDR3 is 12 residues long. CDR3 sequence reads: CASSQDRTEAFF. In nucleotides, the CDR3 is TGTGCCAGCAGCCAAGATCGGACTGAAGCTTTCTTT.

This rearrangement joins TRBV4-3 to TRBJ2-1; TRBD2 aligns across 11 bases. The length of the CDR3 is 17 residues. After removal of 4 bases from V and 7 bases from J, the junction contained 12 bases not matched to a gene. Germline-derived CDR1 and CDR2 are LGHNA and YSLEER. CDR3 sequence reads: CASSPRRTSGSGNEQFF. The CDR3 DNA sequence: TGCGCCAGCAGCCCCCGGCGGACTAGCGGGTCGGGGAATGAGCAGTTCTTC.

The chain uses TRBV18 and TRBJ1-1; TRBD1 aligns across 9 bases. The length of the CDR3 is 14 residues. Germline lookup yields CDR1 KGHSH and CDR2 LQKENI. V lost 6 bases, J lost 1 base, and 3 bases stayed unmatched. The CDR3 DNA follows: TGTGCCAGCTCGGCGGGACAGGGGAACACTGAAGCTTTCTTT. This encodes CASSAGQGNTEAFF.

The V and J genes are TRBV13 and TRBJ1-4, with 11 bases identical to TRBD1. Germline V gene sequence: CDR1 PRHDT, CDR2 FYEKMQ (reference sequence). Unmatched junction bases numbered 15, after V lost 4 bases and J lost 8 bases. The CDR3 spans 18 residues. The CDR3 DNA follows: TGTGCCAGCAGCTCAGACTCGGGACAGGGGGTAGCTGGGGAAAAACTGTTTTTT. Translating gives CASSSDSGQGVAGEKLFF.

CDR3 loop: CASSLALGTDTQYF. CDR3 in DNA: TGTGCCAGCAGCTTAGCACTAGGCACAGATACGCAGTATTTT. This rearrangement joins TRBV7-2 to TRBJ2-3; D may be TRBD2 (5 bases). This CDR3 spans 14 amino acids. Germline V gives CDR1 SGHTA, CDR2 FQGNSA. The V gene lost 0 bases and the J gene lost 1 base, with 5 bases spanning the gap. The variable domain in full, completed from reference TRBV7-2 and TRBJ2-3, reads GAGVSQSPSNKVTEKGKDVELRCDPISGHTALYWYRQSLGQGLEFLIYFQGNSAPDKSGLPSDRFSAERTGGSVSTLTIQRTQQEDSAVYLCASSLALGTDTQYFGPGTRLTVL.

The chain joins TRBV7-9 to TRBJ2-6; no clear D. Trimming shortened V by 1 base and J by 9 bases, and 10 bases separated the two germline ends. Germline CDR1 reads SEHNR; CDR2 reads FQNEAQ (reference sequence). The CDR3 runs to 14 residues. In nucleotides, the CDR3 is TGTGCCAGCAGCTTAGGGGCGACCCACAACGTCCTGACTTTC. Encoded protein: CASSLGATHNVLTF.

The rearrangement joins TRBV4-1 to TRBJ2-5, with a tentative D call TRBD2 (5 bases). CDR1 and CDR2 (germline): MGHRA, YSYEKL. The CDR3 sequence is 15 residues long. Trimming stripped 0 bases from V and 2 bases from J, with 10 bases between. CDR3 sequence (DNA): TGCGCCAGCAGCCAAGATTGGAGGAAACAAGAGACCCAGTACTTC. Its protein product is CASSQDWRKQETQYF.

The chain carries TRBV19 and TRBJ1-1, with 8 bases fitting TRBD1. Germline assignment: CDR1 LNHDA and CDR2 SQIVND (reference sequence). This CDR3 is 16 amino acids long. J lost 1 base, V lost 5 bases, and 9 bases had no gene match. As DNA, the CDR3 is TGTGCCAGTAGTTTCCACGACAGGGGACAGAACACTGAAGCTTTCTTT. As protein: CASSFHDRGQNTEAFF.

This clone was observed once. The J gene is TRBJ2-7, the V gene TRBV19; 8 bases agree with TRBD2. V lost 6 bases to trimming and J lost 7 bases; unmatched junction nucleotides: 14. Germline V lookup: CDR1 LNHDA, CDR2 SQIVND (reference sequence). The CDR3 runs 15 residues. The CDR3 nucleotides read TGTGCCAGTAGCCTCATAGCCGCGGGGGGACGGGAGCAGTACTTC. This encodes CASSLIAAGGREQYF.

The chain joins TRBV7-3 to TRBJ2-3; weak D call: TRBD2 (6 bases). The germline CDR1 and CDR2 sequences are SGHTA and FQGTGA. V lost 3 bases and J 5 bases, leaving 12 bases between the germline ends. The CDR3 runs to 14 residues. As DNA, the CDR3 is TGTGCCAGCAGCTTGGAGCTAGCGAAAGATACGCAGTATTTT. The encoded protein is CASSLELAKDTQYF.

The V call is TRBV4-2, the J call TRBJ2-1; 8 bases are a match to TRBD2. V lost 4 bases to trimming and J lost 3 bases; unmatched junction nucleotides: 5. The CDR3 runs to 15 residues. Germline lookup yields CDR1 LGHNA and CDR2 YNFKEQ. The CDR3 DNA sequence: TGTGCCAGCAGCCCGACTAGCGCGAACTACAATGAGCAGTTCTTC. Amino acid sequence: CASSPTSANYNEQFF.

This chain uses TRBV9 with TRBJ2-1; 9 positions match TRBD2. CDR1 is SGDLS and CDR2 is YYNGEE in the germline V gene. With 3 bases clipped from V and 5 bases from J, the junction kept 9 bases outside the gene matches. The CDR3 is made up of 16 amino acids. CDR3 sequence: CASSATPGLADNEQFF. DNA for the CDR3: TGTGCCAGCAGCGCCACCCCGGGACTAGCAGACAATGAGCAGTTCTTC.

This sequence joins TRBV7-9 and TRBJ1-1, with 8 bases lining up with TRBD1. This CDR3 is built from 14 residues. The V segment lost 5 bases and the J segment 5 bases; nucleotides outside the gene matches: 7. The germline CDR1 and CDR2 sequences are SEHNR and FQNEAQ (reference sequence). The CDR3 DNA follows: TGTGCCAGCAGCCCCACACACAGGGGGACTGAAGCTTTCTTT. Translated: CASSPTHRGTEAFF.

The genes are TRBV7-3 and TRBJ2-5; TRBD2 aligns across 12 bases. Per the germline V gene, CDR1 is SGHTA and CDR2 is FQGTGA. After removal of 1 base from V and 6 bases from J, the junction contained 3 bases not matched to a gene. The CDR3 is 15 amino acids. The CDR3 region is CASSLRLAGAKTQYF. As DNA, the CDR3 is TGTGCCAGCAGCTTAAGACTAGCGGGAGCAAAGACCCAGTACTTC.

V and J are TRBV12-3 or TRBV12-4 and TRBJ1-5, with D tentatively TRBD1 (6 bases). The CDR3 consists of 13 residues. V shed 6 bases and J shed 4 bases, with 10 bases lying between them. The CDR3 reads CASRQGQNQPQHF. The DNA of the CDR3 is TGTGCCAGCAGACAGGGCCAGAATCAGCCCCAGCATTTT.

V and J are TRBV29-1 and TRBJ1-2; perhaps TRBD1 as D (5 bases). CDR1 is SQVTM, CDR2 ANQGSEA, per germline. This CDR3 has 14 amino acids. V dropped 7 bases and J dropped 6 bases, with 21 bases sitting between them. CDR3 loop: CSASPQRGINGYTF. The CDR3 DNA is TGCAGCGCCAGCCCCCAGCGGGGGATCAATGGCTACACCTTC.

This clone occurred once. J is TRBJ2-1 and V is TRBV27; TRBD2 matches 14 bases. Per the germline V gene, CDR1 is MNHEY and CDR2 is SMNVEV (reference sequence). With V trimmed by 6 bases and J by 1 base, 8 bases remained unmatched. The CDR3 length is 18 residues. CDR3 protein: CASRRLAGGYGSYNEQFF. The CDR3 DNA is TGTGCCAGCAGAAGACTAGCGGGAGGGTACGGGTCCTACAATGAGCAGTTCTTC.

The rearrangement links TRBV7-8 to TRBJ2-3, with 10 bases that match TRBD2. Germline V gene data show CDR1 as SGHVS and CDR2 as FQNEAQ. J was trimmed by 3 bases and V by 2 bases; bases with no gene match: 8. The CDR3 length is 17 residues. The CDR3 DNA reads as TGTGCCAGCAGCTTATTAAGCGGGAGGGTGGGGACAGATACGCAGTATTTT. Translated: CASSLLSGRVGTDTQYF.